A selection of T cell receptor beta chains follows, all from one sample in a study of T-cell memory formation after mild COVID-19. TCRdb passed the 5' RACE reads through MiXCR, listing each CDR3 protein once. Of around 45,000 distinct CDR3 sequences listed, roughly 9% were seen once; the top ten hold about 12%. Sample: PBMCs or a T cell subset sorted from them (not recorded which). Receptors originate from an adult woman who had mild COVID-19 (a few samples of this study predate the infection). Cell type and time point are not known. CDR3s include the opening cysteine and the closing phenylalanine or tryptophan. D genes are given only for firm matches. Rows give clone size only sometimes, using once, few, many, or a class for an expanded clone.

CASSLASRVDNSPLHF	TGTGCCAGCAGTCTAGCCTCCAGGGTGGATAATTCACCCCTCCACTTT	-	-	TRBV13	TRBJ1-6
CASSDPAGASTDTQYF	TGTGCCAGCAGTGACCCAGCGGGGGCCTCCACAGATACGCAGTATTTT	many	TRBD2	TRBV6-1	TRBJ2-3
CASSVRDRATYNEQFF	TGTGCCAGCAGCGTACGGGACAGGGCGACCTACAATGAGCAGTTCTTC	many	TRBD1	TRBV7-8	TRBJ2-1
CASSQDRSLAARDTQYF	TGCGCCAGCAGCCAAGATCGAAGCCTAGCGGCCCGGGATACGCAGTATTTT	-	TRBD2	TRBV4-3	TRBJ2-3
CSARDPVWVSNTEAFF	TGCAGTGCTAGAGATCCGGTATGGGTATCAAACACTGAAGCTTTCTTT	-	-	TRBV20-1	TRBJ1-1
CASSFRTGASYGYTF	TGTGCCAGCAGCTTTAGAACAGGGGCCTCCTATGGCTACACCTTC	-	TRBD1	TRBV5-6	TRBJ1-2
CASSPIYTRTGEGDGYTF	TGTGCCAGCAGCCCAATCTACACCCGGACAGGTGAAGGGGATGGCTACACCTTC	few	TRBD1	TRBV7-2	TRBJ1-2
CASSWNRLTSPLHF	TGTGCCAGCAGTTGGAACAGGCTTACTTCACCCCTCCACTTT	few	-	TRBV6-2/TRBV6-3	TRBJ1-6
CASSRSYEQYF	TGTGCCAGCTCACGGTCCTACGAGCAGTACTTC	many	-	TRBV18	TRBJ2-7
CASSERAGGLSPYNEQFF	TGTGCCAGCAGTGAACGCGCGGGCGGCCTGTCCCCTTACAATGAGCAGTTCTTC	few	-	TRBV2	TRBJ2-1
CSVEWEMNTEAFF	TGCAGCGTCGAGTGGGAGATGAACACTGAAGCTTTCTTT	-	-	TRBV29-1	TRBJ1-1
CASSYLLAENWKDTQYF	TGTGCCAGCAGTTACCTACTAGCGGAAAACTGGAAAGATACGCAGTATTTT	once	TRBD2	TRBV6-2/TRBV6-3	TRBJ2-3
CATSRERTVNTEAFF	TGTGCCACCAGCAGAGAACGGACAGTTAACACTGAAGCTTTCTTT	-	-	TRBV15	TRBJ1-1
CASSLVPGQGAQPQHF	TGTGCCAGCAGCCTCGTTCCGGGACAGGGGGCTCAGCCCCAGCATTTT	-	TRBD1	TRBV7-8	TRBJ1-5
CASSPQQGPGSPLHF	TGTGCCAGCAGTCCACAACAGGGACCGGGTTCACCCCTCCACTTT	-	-	TRBV12-3/TRBV12-4	TRBJ1-6
CASSYGETQYF	TGTGCCAGCAGTTACGGGGAGACCCAGTACTTC	few	-	TRBV6-5	TRBJ2-5
CASSQDPSGLGSPQVERETQYF	TGTGCCAGCAGCCAAGATCCTAGCGGGCTGGGGAGTCCTCAGGTTGAAAGAGAGACCCAGTACTTC	few	TRBD2	TRBV14	TRBJ2-5
CATSEGAPSTDTQYF	TGTGCCACCAGTGAAGGGGCCCCTAGCACAGATACGCAGTATTTT	medium-sized	-	TRBV24-1	TRBJ2-3
CASSLGQGRNQPQHF	TGTGCCAGCAGCTTAGGACAGGGGAGGAATCAGCCCCAGCATTTT	many	TRBD1	TRBV7-2	TRBJ1-5
CASSQEEAGEQFF	TGCGCCAGCAGCCAAGAGGAGGCTGGAGAGCAGTTCTTC	many	-	TRBV4-1	TRBJ2-1
CATSDLWRETQYF	TGTGCCACCAGTGATTTGTGGCGGGAGACCCAGTACTTC	-	-	TRBV24-1	TRBJ2-5
CASTPEATDGYTF	TGTGCCAGCACCCCCGAGGCGACGGACGGCTACACCTTC	-	-	TRBV25-1	TRBJ1-2
CSARGGETQYF	TGCAGTGCTAGGGGGGGGGAGACCCAGTACTTC	-	TRBD2	TRBV20-1	TRBJ2-5
CASSPGQGAADTQYF	TGCGCCAGCAGCCCGGGACAGGGGGCAGCAGATACGCAGTATTTT	few	TRBD1	TRBV5-1	TRBJ2-3
CATSPGVMGTGSYEQYF	TGTGCCACCTCTCCGGGGGTCATGGGGACCGGGTCCTACGAGCAGTACTTC	-	-	TRBV2	TRBJ2-7
CSARGLRTSTDTQYF	TGCAGTGCTAGGGGACTGAGGACTAGCACAGATACGCAGTATTTT	-	-	TRBV20-1	TRBJ2-3
CASSLLGGRETQYF	TGTGCCAGCAGCTTATTGGGGGGGCGGGAGACCCAGTACTTC	many	-	TRBV7-2	TRBJ2-5
CASSSTPQGEAFF	TGTGCCAGCAGCTCCACCCCACAGGGGGAAGCTTTCTTT	-	TRBD1	TRBV12-3/TRBV12-4	TRBJ1-1
CASSSALGGGGTDTQYF	TGTGCCAGCAGCTCCGCCCTTGGGGGGGGGGGCACAGATACGCAGTATTTT	-	TRBD2	TRBV7-8	TRBJ2-3